Described below is a single TCR beta chain sequence and its context. In the source study's methods: Scientists estimated how many nucleated cells there were by amplifying reference gene primers. The protocol was immunoSEQ multiplex PCR, while the TCRdb copy is restricted to in-frame clones and leaves out a portion. Clonal size and the V and J genes are those of that table, whereas D and trimming came from the DNA. The sample carries around 100,000 clones, more than 75% recorded once. This sample was taken from a study of blood T cell repertoires in COVID-19. Study information: Nucleic acid was either cDNA or gDNA, and it came from T cells, B-cell-depleted T cells, or PBMCs.

The TCR originated in a man between 35 and 55 years old with acute or convalescent COVID-19. The sequencing input was peripheral blood.

This chain's CDR3 is CASSTQGGNSPLHF. The CDR3 nucleotides are TGTGCCAGCAGCACACAGGGTGGGAATTCACCCCTCCACTTT. The genes are TRBV7-3 and TRBJ1-6; possibly TRBD1 for D (6 bases). Trimming pared 5 bases from V and 7 bases from J, leaving 12 bases between. This CDR3 comprises 14 residues. The germline V gene has CDR1 SGHTA and CDR2 FQGTGA.